This entry describes one T cell receptor beta chain. The antigen is undetermined. This sample stems from a study of shared clonotypes between healthy human individuals. Using around 200 ng DNA, 30,000 or so T cell genomes, the sorted-subset replicate PCRs were run. How the authors handled the data: Without quality scores, immunoSEQ junctional reads could not be filtered like full-length reads. Data came from immunoSEQ multiplex PCR; TCRdb stores just in-frame clones and leaves some out. That table furnishes V, J and clone size, whereas the DNA furnished D and trimming. The table lists under 1,900,000 clones, 98% of them singletons. Whole-study findings and limits: Sharing across four donors was seen in around 5% of naive CD4 clonotypes. In general, naive subsets displayed greater estimated richness than memory subsets did.

This clonotype originated in a man aged 25-45 years in good health. Sequencing was carried out using naive CD4+ T cells sorted from blood. The subset is: CD45RA+ positively selected.

CDR3 sequence reads: CASSNPGWGGGYTF. CDR3 coding DNA: TGTGCCAGCAGCAACCCAGGATGGGGGGGAGGCTACACCTTC. The V and J genes are TRBV7-2 and TRBJ1-2, with D perhaps TRBD1 (5 bases). This CDR3 comprises 14 residues. V was pared by 5 bases and J by 8 bases, with 18 bases between. Germline CDR1 SGHTA, CDR2 FQGNSA.